The following is a T cell receptor beta chain sequence with its context. What it binds is not known. Loaded into unsorted PBMC replicate PCRs was approximately 270 ng DNA, some 27,000 T cell genomes. Ten immunoSEQ deep assay plates were used by the authors to sequence unsorted PBMC DNA. The assay was immunoSEQ multiplex PCR, and TCRdb's table has in-frame clones only and misses some. Of about 460,000 clones listed, around 77% were seen once; the top ten hold 12%. This entry belongs to a study of shared clonotypes between healthy human individuals. From germline, CDR1 is GTSNPN and CDR2 SVGIG (reference sequence). CDR3 length equals 12 residues. Study conclusions and caveats: Only blood underwent sampling, and tissue repertoires likely differ.

Sequencing input: PBMCs. The TCR originated in a woman aged 35 to 49 in good health. Some clones in this sample may be carry-over from other donors' samples. The chain combines TRBV30 with TRBJ2-5; possible D gene TRBD2, 5 bases. The J call is uncertain, as TRBJ2-7 better fits the DNA end. CDR3: CAGTGNSHEQYF. Here the CDR3 DNA reads TGTGCCGGAACGGGGAATTCCCACGAGCAGTACTTC.